A single sample gave rise to the 28 T cell receptor beta chains below, sequenced in a study of blood T cell repertoires in COVID-19. Sequenced by immunoSEQ multiplex PCR; TCRdb stores in-frame clones only, minus some. The sample has approximately 35,000 clones, about 89% seen once. Sample: peripheral blood. The receptors derive from a human donor in a cohort sampled during active COVID-19.

The chain carries TRBV9 and TRBJ2-5; a possible D gene is TRBD2 (6 bases). Deletions cut 1 base from V and 4 bases from J, with 14 bases between. Germline values: CDR1 SGDLS, CDR2 YYNGEE. This CDR3 has 15 residues. The CDR3 spells CASSVNLAFGETQYF. Here the CDR3 DNA reads TGTGCCAGCAGCGTAAATCTAGCGTTCGGAGAGACCCAGTACTTC.

The rearrangement links TRBV7-2 to TRBJ2-7, with 8 bases aligning to TRBD2. The trim removed 5 bases at V and 2 bases at J, leaving 8 bases unmatched. The CDR3 sequence is 15 residues long. The germline gives CDR1 SGHTA, CDR2 FQGNSA. The CDR3 spells CASSPPAGAAYEQYF. The CDR3 DNA follows: TGTGCCAGCAGCCCCCCAGCGGGGGCTGCCTACGAGCAGTACTTC. Full variable domain (remainder filled in from reference TRBV7-2 and TRBJ2-7): GAGVSQSPSNKVTEKGKDVELRCDPISGHTALYWYRQSLGQGLEFLIYFQGNSAPDKSGLPSDRFSAERTGGSVSTLTIQRTQQEDSAVYLCASSPPAGAAYEQYFGPGTRLTVT.

This chain links TRBV5-1 with TRBJ1-2, with D possibly matching TRBD1 (5 bases). The germline gives CDR1 SGHRS, CDR2 YFSETQ. V was shortened by 0 bases and J by 2 bases, with 8 bases between the two germline ends. The CDR3 loop spans 14 amino acids. The CDR3, as DNA: TGCGCCAGCAGCTTGGTGGCAGGGAACTATGGCTACACCTTC. It yields the protein CASSLVAGNYGYTF.

The CDR3 spells CASSQQGSGNTIYF. In DNA form, the CDR3 reads TGTGCCAGCAGCCAACAGGGCTCTGGAAACACCATATATTTT. This chain connects TRBV3-1 (or the pseudogene TRBV3-2) to TRBJ1-3, with D possibly TRBD1 on 5 matching bases. The CDR3 runs to 14 residues. Trimming pared 2 bases from V and 0 bases from J, leaving 5 bases between. The germline V gene has CDR1 LGHDT and CDR2 YNNKEL (reference sequence).

This clone appeared a single time. V usage is TRBV7-2 and J usage is TRBJ1-4; D ambiguous. The ends were cut back, 1 base at V and 5 bases at J, with 5 bases in the middle. The V gene's germline CDR1 is SGHTA and CDR2 FQGNSA. The CDR3 runs 13 residues. The CDR3 nucleotides are TGTGCCAGCAGCTTAGTCCTAAATGAAAAACTGTTTTTT. This translates into CASSLVLNEKLFF.

V usage is TRBV6-2 or TRBV6-3 and J usage is TRBJ2-7; weak D call: TRBD2 (7 bases). CDR1 is MNHEY and CDR2 is SVGEGT in the germline V gene. V was trimmed by 2 bases and J by 2 bases, leaving 10 bases between them. CDR3 length equals 14 residues. Here the CDR3 DNA reads TGTGCCAGCAGTTACCGGGGGGCGCCCTACGAGCAGTACTTC. Protein: CASSYRGAPYEQYF.

This clone has a handful of counts. This chain joins TRBV7-9 and TRBJ1-5, with 7 bases identical to TRBD1. CDR3 length: 14 amino acids. Trimming took 6 bases from V and 4 from J; bases not matched to a gene: 6. Per the germline V gene, CDR1 is SEHNR and CDR2 is FQNEAQ (reference sequence). CDR3 loop: CASRQTGENQPQHF. The CDR3 nucleotides read TGTGCCAGCAGACAAACAGGGGAAAATCAGCCCCAGCATTTT.

V and J are TRBV28 and TRBJ1-2; TRBD1 is a possible D gene (5 bases). Per the germline V gene, CDR1 is MDHEN and CDR2 is SYDVKM. Between the trimmed V and J ends, which lost 3 bases and 3 bases, there was a span of 11 bases. The CDR3 is made up of 14 amino acids. CDR3 nucleotides: TGTGCCAGCAGTTTTCAGGGAATTGACTATGGCTACACCTTC. Protein product: CASSFQGIDYGYTF.

V usage is TRBV10-2 and J usage is TRBJ2-2, with 12 bases matching TRBD2. CDR1 is WSHSY, CDR2 SAAADI, per germline. The CDR3 totals 15 residues. J lost 6 bases, V lost 2 bases, and 1 base had no gene match. CDR3 coding DNA: TGCGCCAGCAGTGAGCCTAGCGGGGGGGCCGGGGAGCTGTTTTTT. It is translated as CASSEPSGGAGELFF.

The table lists this clone with a count of one. The chain joins TRBV6-5 to TRBJ1-5, with D possibly TRBD1 on 5 matching bases. The CDR3 covers 14 residues. V dropped 6 bases and J dropped 6 bases, with 15 bases sitting between them. The germline V gene has CDR1 MNHEY and CDR2 SVGAGI. CDR3 sequence reads: CASSGTGGIQPQHF. CDR3 bases: TGTGCCAGCAGCGGGACGGGGGGTATTCAGCCCCAGCATTTT.

The chain links TRBV3-1 (or the pseudogene TRBV3-2) to TRBJ1-1; D might be TRBD1 (6 bases). CDR1 LGHDT and CDR2 YNNKEL come from the germline V gene (reference sequence). CDR3 length: 13 amino acids. V was shortened by 3 bases and J by 3 bases, with 8 bases between the two germline ends. The CDR3 reads CASSQAGDTEAFF. The CDR3 region has the DNA TGTGCCAGCAGCCAGGCAGGGGACACTGAAGCTTTCTTT.

This chain connects TRBV18 to TRBJ2-5; no firm D call. Germline CDR1 KGHSH, CDR2 LQKENI. The CDR3 covers 14 residues. The germline V and J ends were trimmed by 4 bases and 0 bases, with 9 bases remaining between them. CDR3 in amino acids: CASSRQVNQETQYF. CDR3 coding DNA: TGTGCCAGCTCACGTCAGGTCAACCAAGAGACCCAGTACTTC.

The chain recombines TRBV4-2 with TRBJ2-1, with 9 bases lining up with TRBD2. Germline values: CDR1 LGHNA, CDR2 YNFKEQ. This CDR3 is 16 amino acids long. Germline trimming cut 1 base from V and 2 bases from J; bases unmatched to any gene: 3. The CDR3 loop is CASSQAGGGAYNEQFF. CDR3 sequence (DNA): TGTGCCAGCAGCCAAGCCGGCGGGGGGGCCTACAATGAGCAGTTCTTC.

Here the CDR3 reads CASSFAGLGYTF. The DNA for the CDR3 is TGTGCCAGCAGCTTTGCAGGGCTTGGCTACACCTTC. This chain connects TRBV7-2 to TRBJ1-2; maybe TRBD1 (5 bases). CDR1 is SGHTA, CDR2 FQGNSA, per germline. This CDR3 is built from 12 residues. V lost 3 bases and J 7 bases, leaving 9 bases between the germline ends.

The genes are TRBV19 and TRBJ2-4; 16 nucleotides agree with TRBD2. CDR1 is LNHDA, CDR2 SQIVND, per germline (reference sequence). V shed 5 bases, J shed 0 bases, and the junction held 10 bases outside the gene matches. The CDR3 runs 20 residues. The DNA of the CDR3 is TGTGCCAGTAGTGTCCCGGGACTAGCGGGGGGGTCTGGAGCCAAAAACATTCAGTACTTC. As protein: CASSVPGLAGGSGAKNIQYF.

The chain carries TRBV30 and TRBJ1-4; D uncertain. The V gene lost 5 bases and the J gene lost 0 bases, with 19 bases spanning the gap. CDR1 and CDR2 from the germline V gene are GTSNPN and SVGIG (reference sequence). The CDR3 is 17 residues long. CDR3 nucleotides: TGTGCCTGGTTGCTCCAGCGCCCGGGGACAACTAATGAAAAACTGTTTTTT. Its translation: CAWLLQRPGTTNEKLFF. The variable domain in full, completed from reference TRBV30 and TRBJ1-4, reads SQTIHQWPATLVQPVGSPLSLECTVEGTSNPNLYWYRQAAGRGLQLLFYSVGIGQISSEVPQNLSASRPQDRQFILSSKKLLLSDSGFYLCAWLLQRPGTTNEKLFFGSGTQLSVL.

The chain uses TRBV6-5 and TRBJ2-5; possibly TRBD2 for D (7 bases). Trimming stripped 11 bases from V and 5 bases from J, with 21 bases between. The V gene's germline CDR1 is MNHEY and CDR2 SVGAGI. The length of the CDR3 is 14 residues. The CDR3 nucleotides are TGTGCCGGCCATGAGGGGGGGCGGGAGGAGACCCAGTACTTC. Translating gives CAGHEGGREETQYF.

The gene calls are TRBV25-1 and TRBJ2-2, with D possibly matching TRBD1 (5 bases). V lost 8 bases, J lost 6 bases, and 16 bases lay in between. The CDR3 is 14 amino acids. Germline CDR1 is MGHDK and CDR2 is SYGVNS. CDR3 region: CASRKAGYPGELFF. DNA of the CDR3: TGTGCCAGCCGTAAAGCAGGGTACCCCGGGGAGCTGTTTTTT.

This chain uses TRBV28 with TRBJ2-7, with D tentatively TRBD2 (5 bases). Germline loops: CDR1 MDHEN, CDR2 SYDVKM. Trimming removed 7 bases at V and 0 bases at J, with 19 bases between. This CDR3 is 16 amino acids long. The CDR3 DNA is TGTGCCAGCACCATAGGAGGTCCCAGGACCTCCTACGAGCAGTACTTC. Translation gives CASTIGGPRTSYEQYF.

This sequence joins TRBV6-2 or TRBV6-3 and TRBJ2-4, with TRBD2 matching over 8 bases. V shed 4 bases and J 6 bases; nucleotides not matched to a gene: 5. Germline-derived CDR1 and CDR2 are MNHEY and SVGEGT. This CDR3 spans 14 amino acids. The CDR3 nucleotides are TGTGCCAGCAGTTCCGGGGGGGCTGGAAACATTCAGTACTTC. Translating it yields CASSSGGAGNIQYF.

V and J are TRBV11-2 and TRBJ2-7; TRBD2 might be the D (5 bases). The CDR3 covers 15 residues. Between the trimmed V and J ends, which lost 3 bases and 1 base, there was a span of 13 bases. CDR1 and CDR2 from the germline V gene are SGHAT and FQNNGV. CDR3 protein: CASSLYGVGSYEQYF. CDR3 DNA sequence: TGTGCCAGCAGCTTGTACGGGGTTGGATCCTACGAGCAGTACTTC.

This chain connects TRBV4-1 to TRBJ1-1; D is possibly TRBD1 (6 bases). With 4 bases removed from V and 3 bases from J, the gap between germline ends came to 9 bases. Per germline, CDR1 MGHRA and CDR2 YSYEKL. The CDR3 consists of 13 residues. CDR3: CASSRQVYTEAFF. The CDR3 DNA sequence: TGCGCCAGCAGCCGACAGGTTTACACTGAAGCTTTCTTT.

This chain joins TRBV19 and TRBJ1-4; D is ambiguous. The CDR3 extends over 15 amino acids. V was clipped by 0 bases and J by 6 bases, with 11 bases between them. The germline gives CDR1 LNHDA, CDR2 SQIVND (reference sequence). CDR3 loop: CASSIDYGADEKLFF. In DNA, the CDR3 is TGTGCCAGTAGTATAGATTACGGTGCTGATGAAAAACTGTTTTTT.

The chain couples TRBV5-6 to TRBJ2-3, with TRBD2 matching over 12 bases. Losses at the gene ends were 4 bases for V and 7 bases for J; bases not matched to a gene: 7. Germline V lookup: CDR1 SGHDT, CDR2 YYEEEE. The CDR3 length is 15 residues. The CDR3 reads CASSTGLAGIYTQYF. The CDR3 coding sequence is TGTGCCAGCAGCACCGGACTAGCGGGGATATATACGCAGTATTTT.

V usage is TRBV2 and J usage is TRBJ1-5; D gene ambiguous. Germline CDR1 is SNHLY and CDR2 is FYNNEI. The V gene lost 7 bases and the J gene lost 6 bases, with 22 bases spanning the gap. This CDR3 is built from 16 residues. The DNA for the CDR3 is TGTGCCAGCATGTCTCTTCCCAAGGCGGGCTTTCAGCCCCAGCATTTT. Amino acids: CASMSLPKAGFQPQHF.

This chain links TRBV24-1 with TRBJ2-2; weak D call: TRBD2 (5 bases). The germline V gene has CDR1 KGHDR and CDR2 SFDVKD. The CDR3 covers 16 residues. Trimming removed 3 bases from V and 0 bases from J, with 10 bases in between. CDR3 residues: CATSDGRAANTGELFF. DNA for the CDR3: TGTGCCACCAGTGATGGGCGGGCAGCGAACACCGGGGAGCTGTTTTTT.

This clone was seen only once. The genes are TRBV19 and TRBJ2-2, with 8 bases identical to TRBD2. Unmatched junction bases numbered 14, after V lost 7 bases and J lost 10 bases. CDR3 length equals 15 residues. Germline values: CDR1 LNHDA, CDR2 SQIVND (reference sequence). CDR3 in DNA: TGTGCCAGTACCCGGGAGGGAGTAGCGGGCCTGGAGCTGTTTTTT. Translation gives CASTREGVAGLELFF.

V usage is TRBV15 and J usage is TRBJ1-1; possibly TRBD1 for D (5 bases). Germline lookup yields CDR1 LNHNV and CDR2 YYDKDF (reference sequence). The CDR3 spans 14 residues. The V and J ends lost 0 bases and 7 bases respectively, with 12 bases between them. The CDR3 is CATSRDSGGYEAFF. CDR3 nucleotide sequence: TGTGCCACCAGCAGAGATAGTGGGGGGTATGAAGCTTTCTTT.